The clone carrying this TCR beta chain was seen once. What it binds is not known. The CDR3 has 12 residues. V lost 4 bases and J 7 bases, leaving 5 bases between the germline ends. Treatment noted: 19 received Ad26.COV2.S at low or high dose, single or two shots; 5 received placebo; per-sample allocation not given. After the first vaccine or placebo injection, samples were drawn on day 63. Donor was an adult aged 18-55 years in Boston. Repertoires were generated with immunoSEQ multiplex PCR, while TCRdb's copy carries only in-frame clones and drops some. The data hold under 500,000 clones, with around 92% observed a single time. The record originates from a study of Ad26.COV2.S vaccination and SARS-CoV-2 variants. About the research overall: Sample donor was a member of the COV1001 Ad26.COV2.S trial arm. Recipients of Ad26.COV2.S got it intramuscularly, once or twice 56 days apart. Study outcomes and limitations: Recipients of vaccine and of placebo showed similar breadth of their non-spike TCR repertoires.

This TCR came from a person aged 18-60 years who received the Ad26.COV2.S COVID-19 vaccine or a placebo. This rearrangement joins TRBV12-3 or TRBV12-4 to TRBJ1-6; D is unresolved. Sequenced material: peripheral blood, taken in a trial of Ad26.COV2.S vaccine versus placebo. The CDR3 region has the DNA TGTGCCAGCAGTTACGTAAATTCACCCCTCCACTTT. Translating it yields CASSYVNSPLHF.